The entry below gives a single T cell receptor beta chain sequence along with its context. The target antigen is unknown. The V gene end was trimmed by 0 bases and the J gene end by 0 bases; junction bases not matched to a gene: 19. This CDR3 comprises 21 residues. CDR1 is SGHRS and CDR2 is YFSETQ in the germline V gene. Only in-frame clones appear in the TCRdb table, and some are missing; sequencing was by immunoSEQ multiplex PCR. This table holds about 6,100 clones, approximately 20% found once. This record belongs to a study of sequential checkpoint blockade in melanoma. As for the study in general: DNA from around 87 pretreatment tumor samples underwent TCRβ immunosequencing. About two dozen patients had matched tumor biopsies before treatment and at week 13 after nivolumab or ipilimumab alone.

The treatment was: randomized to nivolumab then ipilimumab (arm A) or the reverse (arm B). Points from the study as a whole: Rising tumor T-cell fraction and clonality meant about 30 times likelier benefit. Mutational load did not correlate with tumor T-cell fraction or clonality.

Sequencing used tumor tissue (inferred from file names), obtained from a patient given nivolumab and ipilimumab in sequence. V usage is TRBV5-1 and J usage is TRBJ2-7; TRBD1 aligns across 9 bases. The sequence was obtained from a human donor with melanoma. CDR3 in amino acids: CASSLAPGTGLGRKASYEQYF. The CDR3 region has the DNA TGCGCCAGCAGCTTGGCTCCCGGGACAGGGTTGGGGAGAAAAGCCTCCTACGAGCAGTACTTC. The whole variable domain, remainder taken from reference TRBV5-1 and TRBJ2-7, is KAGVTQTPRYLIKTRGQQVTLSCSPISGHRSVSWYQQTPGQGLQFLFEYFSETQRNKGNFPGRFSGRQFSNSRSEMNVSTLELGDSALYLCASSLAPGTGLGRKASYEQYFGPGTRLTVT.